This entry lists 6 T cell receptor beta chains sequenced from one sample in a study of OX40 agonist ivuxolimab in advanced cancers. Assay used: immunoSEQ multiplex PCR; TCRdb lists only in-frame clones, some missing. The table has some 70,000 clones, roughly 90% seen once. The sequenced sample was CD4+ or CD8+ T cells sorted from blood, obtained in a trial of the OX40 agonist ivuxolimab. The receptors shown here come from an adult with an advanced solid tumor such as melanoma, head and neck, liver or kidney cancer.

The V gene is TRBV7-8, the J gene TRBJ2-1; 10 nucleotides align to TRBD1. CDR1 is SGHVS, CDR2 FQNEAQ, per germline. The CDR3 loop spans 15 amino acids. Unmatched junction bases numbered 3, after V lost 1 base and J lost 6 bases. The CDR3 DNA reads TGTGCCAGCAGCTTAGGACAGGGGGCCGGCAATGAGCAGTTCTTC. This encodes CASSLGQGAGNEQFF.

This clone has just one count. The chain links TRBV6-1 to TRBJ1-1; 8 nucleotides line up with TRBD1. Germline lookup yields CDR1 MNHNS and CDR2 SASEGT. V lost 5 bases and J lost 8; bases outside the gene matches: 10. There are 14 residues in the CDR3. The CDR3 region has the DNA TGTGCCAGCAGTCGGACAGGGTCGACTCTCGAAGCTTTCTTT. Protein: CASSRTGSTLEAFF.

The table lists this clone with a count of one. The chain has TRBV5-8 and TRBJ2-5; D is possibly TRBD2 (6 bases). CDR1 is SGHTS and CDR2 is YDEGEE in the germline V gene. The CDR3 runs 16 residues. The V end lost 1 base, the J end lost 3 bases, and 16 bases lay between the germline ends. CDR3 bases: TGTGCCAGCAGCTTGAGGGGTGCGGGGCAAGAAGAGACCCAGTACTTC. This codes for CASSLRGAGQEETQYF.

The chain couples TRBV5-1 to TRBJ1-1; no clear D. Germline CDR1 reads SGHRS; CDR2 reads YFSETQ. This CDR3 is built from 14 residues. Trimming pared 3 bases from V and 5 bases from J, leaving 14 bases between. The CDR3, as DNA: TGCGCCAGCAGCTCCAATCACCAGGCGACTGAAGCTTTCTTT. This sequence encodes CASSSNHQATEAFF.

This clone was observed once. The genes are TRBV19 and TRBJ1-6; D call uncertain. The CDR3 is made up of 14 amino acids. Germline V gene data show CDR1 as LNHDA and CDR2 as SQIVND (reference sequence). Between the trimmed V and J ends, which lost 1 base and 9 bases, there was a span of 10 bases. CDR3 DNA sequence: TGTGCCAGTAGTATAGGTGTTGATCGTTCACCCCTCCACTTT. Translated: CASSIGVDRSPLHF.

The chain couples TRBV10-3 to TRBJ1-2; TRBD1 matches 9 bases. The ends lost 1 base at V and 7 bases at J; junction bases unmatched: 13. Germline CDR1 ENHRY, CDR2 SYGVKD. The CDR3 covers 17 residues. Here the CDR3 DNA reads TGTGCCATCAGTGAGTTACCTGGAGACAGGGGGAGGAGTGGCTACACCTTC. This sequence encodes CAISELPGDRGRSGYTF.